Each of the 25 T cell receptor beta chains below was sequenced from the same sample in a study of blood T cell repertoires in COVID-19. The repertoire was sequenced with immunoSEQ multiplex PCR; TCRdb's copy has only in-frame clones and lacks some. The sample lists approximately 220,000 clones; approximately 83% were seen once. The sample consisted of PBMCs or T cells enriched from blood (not recorded which). These receptors were taken from a woman between 40 and 55 years old who had been exposed to COVID-19.

This clone was picked up a small number of times. The chain joins TRBV29-1 to TRBJ2-2; TRBD1 matches at 11 bases. The V segment lost 1 base and the J segment 6 bases; nucleotides outside the gene matches: 10. Looked up from germline, CDR1 is SQVTM and CDR2 is ANQGSEA. There are 17 residues in the CDR3. The CDR3 reads CSVEGESGQGVPGELFF. The DNA for the CDR3 is TGCAGCGTTGAAGGGGAGTCGGGACAGGGGGTGCCCGGGGAGCTGTTTTTT.

The CDR3 DNA sequence: TGTGCCAGCGGGGGGGGAGCAGGGGAGAAAGGCTACACCTTC. Translation: CASGGGAGEKGYTF. This chain links TRBV6-5 with TRBJ1-2, with D perhaps matching TRBD1 (6 bases). V was cut by 8 bases and J by 8 bases, with 21 bases left in between. The V gene's germline CDR1 is MNHEY and CDR2 SVGAGI. This CDR3 region has 14 residues.

V gene TRBV7-2 combines with J gene TRBJ2-7, with 7 bases that match TRBD1. The CDR3 consists of 16 residues. Germline V gives CDR1 SGHTA, CDR2 FQGNSA. Unmatched junction bases numbered 7, after V lost 2 bases and J lost 0 bases. The CDR3 DNA is TGTGCCAGCAGCTTAAGGAGGACAGGCAGCTCCTACGAGCAGTACTTC. Translation gives CASSLRRTGSSYEQYF.

This rearrangement joins TRBV4-1 to TRBJ1-4; 12 bases fit TRBD1. The germline gives CDR1 MGHRA, CDR2 YSYEKL. This CDR3 has 17 amino acids. Unmatched junction bases numbered 10, after V lost 2 bases and J lost 9 bases. Here the CDR3 DNA reads TGCGCCAGCAGCCAAACCGGGACAGGGGGCCCCGAGCAAAAACTGTTTTTT. As protein: CASSQTGTGGPEQKLFF.

The J gene is TRBJ2-5, the V gene TRBV27, with 14 bases fitting TRBD2. The CDR3 spans 18 residues. After removal of 7 bases from V and 5 bases from J, the junction contained 15 bases not matched to a gene. Germline V gene sequence: CDR1 MNHEY, CDR2 SMNVEV (reference sequence). Here the CDR3 DNA reads TGTGCCAGCAAAGAAAGACTAGCGGGGGGGCCCTTGATGGAGACCCAGTACTTC. Amino acid sequence: CASKERLAGGPLMETQYF.

The chain is built from TRBV18 and TRBJ2-5; 9 bases map to TRBD2. Germline CDR1 is KGHSH and CDR2 is LQKENI. This CDR3 has 16 residues. V shed 7 bases, J shed 5 bases, and the junction held 14 bases outside the gene matches. This CDR3 reads CASLTSGSGGRETQYF. CDR3 nucleotides: TGTGCCAGCTTAACTTCGGGTAGCGGGGGTCGGGAGACCCAGTACTTC.

The chain uses TRBV29-1 and TRBJ1-1, with TRBD1 as a possible D gene (5 bases). The ends were cut back, 7 bases at V and 0 bases at J, with 9 bases in the middle. CDR3 length: 12 residues. Germline V gene data show CDR1 as SQVTM and CDR2 as ANQGSEA. CDR3 bases: TGCAGCGCGAACAGGATGAACACTGAAGCTTTCTTT. Translating it yields CSANRMNTEAFF.

This clone was seen only once. V gene TRBV18 combines with J gene TRBJ2-3, with 8 bases matching TRBD2. The CDR3 loop spans 15 amino acids. Germline trimming cut 0 bases from V and 4 bases from J; bases unmatched to any gene: 3. Looked up from germline, CDR1 is KGHSH and CDR2 is LQKENI. The CDR3 nucleotides read TGTGCCAGCTCACCACCGGGACTAGGTGCAGATACGCAGTATTTT. Translated, it gives CASSPPGLGADTQYF.

The chain links TRBV30 to TRBJ1-1; D not certain. The CDR3 is 10 residues long. V was trimmed by 8 bases and J by 4 bases, leaving 8 bases between them. Per germline, CDR1 GTSNPN and CDR2 SVGIG (reference sequence). The CDR3 DNA follows: TGTGCCGGTGGCGGCACTGAAGCTTTCTTT. Amino acids: CAGGGTEAFF.

The chain links TRBV4-2 to TRBJ1-2; 7 nucleotides line up with TRBD1. This CDR3 has 15 amino acids. The V gene end was trimmed by 4 bases and the J gene end by 1 base; junction bases not matched to a gene: 6. Germline V gene lookup returns CDR1 LGHNA and CDR2 YNFKEQ. CDR3 sequence: CASSPERQGNYGYTF. CDR3 sequence (DNA): TGTGCCAGCAGCCCGGAACGACAGGGTAACTATGGCTACACCTTC.

The rearrangement joins TRBV7-3 to TRBJ2-2, with D maybe TRBD2 (5 bases). The CDR3 extends over 17 amino acids. V lost 3 bases and J lost 1, with 15 bases in between. Germline V gene data show CDR1 as SGHTA and CDR2 as FQGTGA. CDR3 residues: CASSLSIASENTGELFF. The CDR3 region has the DNA TGTGCCAGCAGCTTGAGCATAGCGTCGGAGAACACCGGGGAGCTGTTTTTT.

This rearrangement joins TRBV15 to TRBJ2-3; D is unresolved. V was pared by 3 bases and J by 8 bases, with 15 bases between. Looked up from germline, CDR1 is LNHNV and CDR2 is YYDKDF (reference sequence). CDR3 length equals 14 residues. The CDR3 region has the DNA TGTGCCACCAGCAGGGAAGACACGCTTGGTACGCAGTATTTT. This codes for CATSREDTLGTQYF.

The chain uses TRBV13 and TRBJ1-2; TRBD1 might be the D (5 bases). Germline V lookup: CDR1 PRHDT, CDR2 FYEKMQ (reference sequence). This CDR3 spans 12 amino acids. Deletions cut 2 bases from V and 8 bases from J, with 9 bases between. The CDR3 loop is CASSLQGRGYTF. DNA of the CDR3: TGTGCCAGCAGCTTACAGGGCCGGGGCTACACCTTC.

This sequence joins TRBV4-1 and TRBJ2-7, with a weak D call TRBD1 (5 bases). V gave up 1 base and J gave up 2 bases, with 9 bases separating them. Looked up from germline, CDR1 is MGHRA and CDR2 is YSYEKL. The CDR3 spans 14 residues. CDR3 region: CASSQAGRAYEQYF. In DNA, the CDR3 is TGCGCCAGCAGCCAAGCGGGCAGGGCCTACGAGCAGTACTTC.

The chain recombines TRBV3-1 (or the pseudogene TRBV3-2) with TRBJ2-3; 10 nucleotides align to TRBD2. The V segment lost 3 bases and the J segment 1 base; nucleotides outside the gene matches: 7. The length of the CDR3 is 17 residues. Germline V gene sequence: CDR1 LGHDT, CDR2 YNNKEL (reference sequence). The CDR3 DNA follows: TGTGCCAGCAGCCATCCCGGGACTAGCGATGGCACAGATACGCAGTATTTT. Protein product: CASSHPGTSDGTDTQYF.

Worth noting for this clone: This specimen includes other DNA sequences encoding the same CDR3. The chain couples TRBV19 to TRBJ2-5; 8 bases are shared with TRBD1. This CDR3 comprises 13 residues. The germline gives CDR1 LNHDA, CDR2 SQIVND (reference sequence). J was trimmed by 2 bases and V by 5 bases; bases with no gene match: 1. CDR3 DNA sequence: TGTGCCAGTAGTCAGGGGGCTCAAGAGACCCAGTACTTC. Protein sequence: CASSQGAQETQYF. Based on the CDR3 plus reference TRBV19 and TRBJ2-5, the full variable domain is DGGITQSPKYLFRKEGQNVTLSCEQNLNHDAMYWYRQDPGQGLRLIYYSQIVNDFQKGDIAEGYSVSREKKESFPLTVTSAQKNPTAFYLCASSQGAQETQYFGPGTRLLVL.

In this sample, this clone turned up once. The CDR3 here is CAWDTTGLAGTGELFF. CDR3 coding DNA: TGTGCCTGGGACACAACCGGACTAGCCGGCACCGGGGAGCTGTTTTTT. The chain joins TRBV30 to TRBJ2-2, with 8 bases matching TRBD2. The CDR3 runs to 16 residues. CDR1 and CDR2 from the germline V gene are GTSNPN and SVGIG (reference sequence). J was trimmed by 4 bases and V by 5 bases; bases with no gene match: 12.

V is TRBV5-4 and J is TRBJ1-3, with D possibly TRBD1 on 5 matching bases. CDR1 SGHNT and CDR2 YYREEE come from the germline V gene (reference sequence). The CDR3 loop spans 16 amino acids. The ends were cut back, 4 bases at V and 0 bases at J, with 14 bases in the middle. The CDR3 sequence: CASSRTGGSSGNTIYF. The CDR3 nucleotides read TGTGCCAGCAGCCGGACCGGGGGGAGCTCTGGAAACACCATATATTTT. Combining the CDR3 with reference TRBV5-4 and TRBJ1-3 gives the whole variable domain ETGVTQSPTHLIKTRGQQVTLRCSSQSGHNTVSWYQQALGQGPQFIFQYYREEENGRGNFPPRFSGLQFPNYSSELNVNALELDDSALYLCASSRTGGSSGNTIYFGEGSWLTVV.

This clone appeared a single time. The rearrangement uses TRBV28 and TRBJ1-3; 10 bases map to TRBD1. CDR1 and CDR2 (germline): MDHEN, SYDVKM. This CDR3 comprises 14 residues. After removal of 6 bases from V and 3 bases from J, the junction contained 2 bases not matched to a gene. Written as DNA, the CDR3 is TGTGCCAGCAGGGGACAGGGGTTTGGAAACACCATATATTTT. Translating gives CASRGQGFGNTIYF.

The V gene is TRBV2, the J gene TRBJ1-5; 7 nucleotides match TRBD1. This CDR3 spans 16 amino acids. Germline V CDR1 and CDR2: SNHLY, FYNNEI. Trimming at V came to 4 bases and at J to 0 bases, leaving 6 bases not matched to a gene. This chain's CDR3 is CASSGQGPNSNQPQHF. The CDR3 bases are TGTGCCAGCAGTGGACAGGGCCCCAATAGCAATCAGCCCCAGCATTTT.

The chain is built from TRBV29-1 and TRBJ1-3; TRBD1 matches at 10 bases. V lost 4 bases to trimming and J lost 4 bases; unmatched junction nucleotides: 16. The germline CDR1 and CDR2 sequences are SQVTM and ANQGSEA. The CDR3 length is 18 residues. In nucleotides, the CDR3 is TGCAGCGTTGGGGGGGTCTTCGGGACAGGGGTGTACGGAAACACCATATATTTT. Translated, it gives CSVGGVFGTGVYGNTIYF. The whole variable domain, remainder taken from reference TRBV29-1 and TRBJ1-3, is SAVISQKPSRDICQRGTSLTIQCQVDSQVTMMFWYRQQPGQSLTLIATANQGSEATYESGFVIDKFPISRPNLTFSTLTVSNMSPEDSSIYLCSVGGVFGTGVYGNTIYFGEGSWLTVV.

V is TRBV14 and J is TRBJ1-2; possible D gene TRBD1, 6 bases. Germline CDR1 reads SGHDN; CDR2 reads FVKESK. There are 16 residues in the CDR3. Trimming pared 0 bases from V and 1 base from J, leaving 12 bases between. Written as DNA, the CDR3 is TGTGCCAGCAGCCAAGATCAAGGGGGTTATAACTATGGCTACACCTTC. Amino acids: CASSQDQGGYNYGYTF.

This clone was counted once. The chain uses TRBV28 and TRBJ1-6; D gene unclear. V was trimmed by 8 bases and J by 5 bases, leaving 16 bases between them. The germline V gene has CDR1 MDHEN and CDR2 SYDVKM. The CDR3 is made up of 15 amino acids. DNA for the CDR3: TGTGCCAGCGTGCCCCGGGTAATTGATAATTCACCCCTCCACTTT. Its translation: CASVPRVIDNSPLHF.

The genes are TRBV10-3 and TRBJ2-7; 9 bases map to TRBD2. After removal of 1 base from V and 0 bases from J, the junction contained 4 bases not matched to a gene. The CDR3 runs 16 residues. The germline V gene encodes CDR1 ENHRY and CDR2 SYGVKD. In DNA form, the CDR3 reads TGTGCCATCAGTGAGTTCAGCGGGGGGACCTCCTACGAGCAGTACTTC. Its protein is CAISEFSGGTSYEQYF.

J is TRBJ2-7 and V is TRBV2; D is perhaps TRBD2 (5 bases). Germline loops: CDR1 SNHLY, CDR2 FYNNEI. V gave up 5 bases and J gave up 6 bases, with 11 bases separating them. The CDR3 runs 12 residues. CDR3 nucleotides: TGTGCCAGCAGTTTTACGGGGAGCGAGCAGTACTTC. It specifies CASSFTGSEQYF. Full variable domain (missing parts from reference TRBV2 and TRBJ2-7): EPEVTQTPSHQVTQMGQEVILRCVPISNHLYFYWYRQILGQKVEFLVSFYNNEISEKSEIFDDQFSVERPDGSNFTLKIRSTKLEDSAMYFCASSFTGSEQYFGPGTRLTVT.